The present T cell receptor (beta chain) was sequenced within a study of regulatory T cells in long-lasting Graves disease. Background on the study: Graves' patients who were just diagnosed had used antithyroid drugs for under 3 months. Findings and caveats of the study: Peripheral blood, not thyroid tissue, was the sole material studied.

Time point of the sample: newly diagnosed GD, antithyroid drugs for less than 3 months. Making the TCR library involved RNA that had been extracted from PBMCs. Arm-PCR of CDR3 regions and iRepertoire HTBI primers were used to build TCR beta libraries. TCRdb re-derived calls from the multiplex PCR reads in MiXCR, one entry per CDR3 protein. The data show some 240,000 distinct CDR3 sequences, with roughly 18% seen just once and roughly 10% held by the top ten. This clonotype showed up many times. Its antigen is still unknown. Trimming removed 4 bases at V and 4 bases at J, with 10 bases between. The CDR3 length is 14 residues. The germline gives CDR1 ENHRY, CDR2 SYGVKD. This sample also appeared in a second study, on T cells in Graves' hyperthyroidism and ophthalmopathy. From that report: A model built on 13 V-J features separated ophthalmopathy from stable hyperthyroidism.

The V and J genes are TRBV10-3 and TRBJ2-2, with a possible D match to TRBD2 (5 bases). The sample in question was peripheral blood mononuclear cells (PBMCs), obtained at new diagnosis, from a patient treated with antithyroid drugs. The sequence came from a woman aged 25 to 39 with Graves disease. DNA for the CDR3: TGTGCCATCAGTGCGAAGGGAGCCACCGGGGAGCTGTTTTTT. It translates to CAISAKGATGELFF.